This record concerns one T cell receptor (beta chain) sequence. Which antigen it targets is not known. Nothing much larger sits one base from this clone, and base qualities are not available. Each collaborating institution followed its own protocols to collect whole blood in K2EDTA tubes. For TCRbeta analysis, collaborators shipped samples as frozen whole blood, isolated PBMCs, or DNA extracted from either of those sample types. The entry originates in a study of blood T cell repertoires in COVID-19 (dated by TCRdb to the early 2020s). About the full investigation: Collaborator samples came from the United States, Italy and Spain and covered acute and convalescent phases of COVID-19. The material from the prospective study consisted of cDNA or gDNA derived from T cells, B-cell-depleted T cells, or PBMCs. Subjects who had been exposed to COVID-19, were actively infected with it, or had recovered from it provided the deeply sampled blood TCRbeta repertoires that made up the dataset. A freely available public database, intended as a resource for researchers studying the immune response to SARS-CoV-2, is where the repertoires were released. The samples were drawn from the first 160 participants of the ongoing ImmuneRACE study and from 1,254 subjects provided by 6 global collaborators. Nearly every sample came with metadata listing a de-identified subject ID, COVID-19 status, age in years and sex. Where HLA class I and class II types were available, the types were taken from metadata supplied by the sample provider, not from assay-based typing.

TCRbeta CDR3 regions were amplified from genomic DNA using the immunoSEQ Assay, a bias-controlled multiplex PCR. As for the authors' bioinformatics: The number of nucleated cells in each sample was estimated from the amplification of reference gene primers within the assay. To quantify the absolute abundance of each unique TCRbeta CDR3 rearrangement, sequence reads were collapsed and filtered. For each sample, productive Simpson clonality was calculated as the square root of Simpson's diversity index across productive rearrangements. TCRdb retrieved this table from immuneACCESS and kept in-frame rearrangements only. Not all clones are present; in checked studies, unresolved V genes account for under half, and no reason is known for the remainder. The V and J calls and clone size were taken over from that table, and D and trimming were inferred from the DNA. This sample lists around 94,000 clones; about 78% were detected once. The ten most abundant clones make up around 9.8% of the sample.

The paper's findings and limits, for the study overall: Clinical and demographic metadata were provided uncurated, with the amount varying by source and participant.

From the cysteine through the phenylalanine, the CDR3 covers 15 amino acids. The CDR3 DNA has 45 bases and is translated from base 1. Cut back by 2 bases and 2 bases, the V and J ends lie 10 bases apart. The germline V gene gives CDR1 as SGHDN and CDR2 as FVKESK. The chain joins TRBV14 to TRBJ1-3; no D gene can be assigned with confidence. The receptor's source is a man in his fifties or sixties with active or convalescent COVID-19. Sequencing was carried out using peripheral blood. CDR3 sequence: CASSQPGVTGNTIYF. The nucleotide sequence reads as follows: TGTGCCAGCAGCCAACCGGGAGTTACTGGAAACACCATATATTTT.